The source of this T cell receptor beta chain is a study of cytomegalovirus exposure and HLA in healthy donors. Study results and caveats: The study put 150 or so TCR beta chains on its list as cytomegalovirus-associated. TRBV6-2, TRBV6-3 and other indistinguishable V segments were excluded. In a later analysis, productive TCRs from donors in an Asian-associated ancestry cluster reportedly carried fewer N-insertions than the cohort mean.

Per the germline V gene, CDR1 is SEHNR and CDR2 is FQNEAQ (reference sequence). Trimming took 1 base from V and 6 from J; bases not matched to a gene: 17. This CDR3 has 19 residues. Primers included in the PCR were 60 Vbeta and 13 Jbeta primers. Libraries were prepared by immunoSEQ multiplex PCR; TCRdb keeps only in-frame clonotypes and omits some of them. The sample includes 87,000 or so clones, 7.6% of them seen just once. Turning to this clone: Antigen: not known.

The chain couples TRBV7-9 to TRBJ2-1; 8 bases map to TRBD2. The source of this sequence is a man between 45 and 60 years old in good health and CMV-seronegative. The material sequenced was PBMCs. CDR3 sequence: CASSLGSAGGPHPSNEQFF. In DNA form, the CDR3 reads TGTGCCAGCAGCTTAGGGTCGGCGGGGGGACCCCATCCGAGCAATGAGCAGTTCTTC.